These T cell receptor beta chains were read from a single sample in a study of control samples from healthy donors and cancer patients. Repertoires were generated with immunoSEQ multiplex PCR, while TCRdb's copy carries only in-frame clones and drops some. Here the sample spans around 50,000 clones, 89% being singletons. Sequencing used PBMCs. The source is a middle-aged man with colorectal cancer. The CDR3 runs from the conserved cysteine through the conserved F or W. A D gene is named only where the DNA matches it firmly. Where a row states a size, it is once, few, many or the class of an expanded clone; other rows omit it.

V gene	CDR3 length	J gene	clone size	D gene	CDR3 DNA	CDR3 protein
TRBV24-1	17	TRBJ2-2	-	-	TGTGCCACCAGGCCCCCCCACAAAGGGTACAAGACCGGGGAGCTGTTTTTT	CATRPPHKGYKTGELFF
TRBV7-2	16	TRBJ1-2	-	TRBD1	TGTGCCAGCAGCTTAGCCAGTGGAACAGGGGGCAGGGGCTACACCTTC	CASSLASGTGGRGYTF
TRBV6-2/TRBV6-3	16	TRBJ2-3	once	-	TGTGCCAGCAGCACTACAGGGAAAGGGTTAGGCGATACGCAGTATTTT	CASSTTGKGLGDTQYF
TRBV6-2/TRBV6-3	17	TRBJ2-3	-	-	TGTGCCAGCAGTTATCATGTGGCCACAGGGATCACAGATACGCAGTATTTT	CASSYHVATGITDTQYF
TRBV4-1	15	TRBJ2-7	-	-	TGCGCCAGCAGTCATCCGGGACGTAACTCCTACGAGCAGTACTTC	CASSHPGRNSYEQYF
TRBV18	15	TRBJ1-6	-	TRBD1	TGTGCCAGCTCAGCCGGGACAGGGAATAATTCACCCCTCCACTTT	CASSAGTGNNSPLHF
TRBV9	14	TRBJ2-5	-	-	TGTGCCAGCAGCCCTCGCGGAGGGTTGGAGACCCAGTACTTC	CASSPRGGLETQYF
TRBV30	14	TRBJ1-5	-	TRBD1	TGTGCCTGGAGTGGGACAGGGATCTTTCAGCCCCAGCATTTT	CAWSGTGIFQPQHF
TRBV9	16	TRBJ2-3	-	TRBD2	TGTGCCAGCAGCCCCCGACTAGCGACCAGCACAGATACGCAGTATTTT	CASSPRLATSTDTQYF
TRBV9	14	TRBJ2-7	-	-	TGTGCCAGCAGCCCCCGAGGAGGGGGGTACGAGCAGTACTTC	CASSPRGGGYEQYF
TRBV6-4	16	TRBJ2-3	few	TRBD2	TGTGCCAGCAGTGACTCTGCTAGCGGGAGCACAGATACGCAGTATTTT	CASSDSASGSTDTQYF
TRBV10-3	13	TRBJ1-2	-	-	TGTGCCATAGGCACAGGGAACAACTATGGCTACACCTTC	CAIGTGNNYGYTF
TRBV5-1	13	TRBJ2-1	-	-	TGCGCCAGCAGCTTGCAACAGTCCCATGAGCAGTTCTTC	CASSLQQSHEQFF
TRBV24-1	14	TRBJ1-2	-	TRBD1	TGTGCCACCAGTGATTGGGACAGGGCCTATGGCTACACCTTC	CATSDWDRAYGYTF
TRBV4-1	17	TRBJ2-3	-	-	TGCGCCAGCAGCCGGGCGGGGGGACAGCGAGGCACAGATACGCAGTATTTT	CASSRAGGQRGTDTQYF
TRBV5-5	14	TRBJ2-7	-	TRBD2	TGTGCCAGCAGCTGGGGGAGGGGCCCTGACGAGCAGTACTTC	CASSWGRGPDEQYF
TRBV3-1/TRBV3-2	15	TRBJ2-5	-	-	TGTGCCAACCGAGCTTTGGTTAAGGTCCCAGAGACCCAGTACTTC	CANRALVKVPETQYF
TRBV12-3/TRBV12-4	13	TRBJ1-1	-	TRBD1	TGTGCCAGCAGAGGACAGGAGTTACCTGAAGCTTTCTTT	CASRGQELPEAFF
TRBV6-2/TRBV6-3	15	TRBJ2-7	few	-	TGTGCCAGCAGTTCGGTAGGCAGGAGGTCCTACGAGCAGTACTTC	CASSSVGRRSYEQYF
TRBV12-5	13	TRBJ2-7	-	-	TGTGCTAGTGGTTTGGGTAGGGGCTACGAGCAGTACTTC	CASGLGRGYEQYF
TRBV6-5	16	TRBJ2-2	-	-	TGTGCCAGCAGTTACGGGGGGACAGCGAACACCGGGGAGCTGTTTTTT	CASSYGGTANTGELFF
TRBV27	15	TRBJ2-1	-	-	TGTGCCAGCAGTTTATCTGGGTCAGGGTACAATGAGCAGTTCTTC	CASSLSGSGYNEQFF
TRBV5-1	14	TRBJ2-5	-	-	TGCGCCAGCAGCGGAAACAGGCCCCAAGAGACCCAGTACTTC	CASSGNRPQETQYF
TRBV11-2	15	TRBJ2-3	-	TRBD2	TGTGCCAGCAGCCCATGGACTAGCGGCACAGATACGCAGTATTTT	CASSPWTSGTDTQYF
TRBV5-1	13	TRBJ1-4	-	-	TGCGCCAGCAGCTTTCAGGGTAGTGAAAAACTGTTTTTT	CASSFQGSEKLFF
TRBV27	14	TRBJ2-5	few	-	TGTGCCAGCAGTTTACGGCAGATTCAAGAGACCCAGTACTTC	CASSLRQIQETQYF
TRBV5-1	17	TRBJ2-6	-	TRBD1	TGCGCCAGCTCGTGGGGACAGGGGGCGTCTGGGGCCAACGTCCTGACTTTC	CASSWGQGASGANVLTF
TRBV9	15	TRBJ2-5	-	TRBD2	TGTGCCAGCAGCGAGGGGACTAGCGAGACTGGGACCCAGTACTTC	CASSEGTSETGTQYF
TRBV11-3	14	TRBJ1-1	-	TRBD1	TGTGCCAGCAGCGCAGGGGGCTCGGTCACTGAAGCTTTCTTT	CASSAGGSVTEAFF
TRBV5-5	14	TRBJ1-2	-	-	TGTGCCAGCAGGTTGGGGCACAGGGACTATGGCTACACCTTC	CASRLGHRDYGYTF
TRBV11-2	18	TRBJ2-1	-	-	TGTGCCAGCAGCTTAGATGGCATGACACGTTGGACACACAATGAGCAGTTCTTC	CASSLDGMTRWTHNEQFF
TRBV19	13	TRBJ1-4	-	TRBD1	TGTGCCAGTAGTGACAGGGTGGGAGAAAAACTGTTTTTT	CASSDRVGEKLFF
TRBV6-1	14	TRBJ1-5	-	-	TGTGCCAGCAGTGAATCAGACGACAATCAGCCCCAGCATTTT	CASSESDDNQPQHF
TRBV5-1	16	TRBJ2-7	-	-	TGCGCCAGCAGCTTGGAACAATGGGGAGTTAACTACGAGCAGTACTTC	CASSLEQWGVNYEQYF
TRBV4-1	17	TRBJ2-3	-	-	TGCGCCAGCAGCCAACCGCGTGGAGGAAGTGAAACAGATACGCAGTATTTT	CASSQPRGGSETDTQYF
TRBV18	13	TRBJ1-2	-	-	TGTGCCAGCTCACCGAACAGGGACTATGGCTACACCTTC	CASSPNRDYGYTF
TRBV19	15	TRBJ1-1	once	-	TGTGCCAGTAGTCGGGGTGACCGAATGAACACTGAAGCTTTCTTT	CASSRGDRMNTEAFF
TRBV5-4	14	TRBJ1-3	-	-	TGTGCCAGCAGCTTGGAGGGCTGGGGAAACACCATATATTTT	CASSLEGWGNTIYF
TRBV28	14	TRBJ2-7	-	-	TGTGCCAGCAGTTTATTCGGTCAGACGGGGGAGCAGTACTTC	CASSLFGQTGEQYF
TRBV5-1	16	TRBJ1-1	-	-	TGCGCCAGCAGAGGTGGGCCAAGCCCTTCGAACACTGAAGCTTTCTTT	CASRGGPSPSNTEAFF
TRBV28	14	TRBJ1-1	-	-	TGTGCCAGCAGCCGGGACATTCCGAACACTGAAGCTTTCTTT	CASSRDIPNTEAFF
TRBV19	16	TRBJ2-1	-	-	TGTGCCAGTAGATCAAGGTCCGGGACTTTCTACAATGAGCAGTTCTTC	CASRSRSGTFYNEQFF
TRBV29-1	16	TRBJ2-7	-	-	TGCAGCGTTGAAGGGGTCAGGAATGCGGCAGGCTACGAGCAGTACTTC	CSVEGVRNAAGYEQYF
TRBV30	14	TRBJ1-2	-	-	TGTGCCTGGGACCGGGACGGCTTGACTTATGGCTACACCTTC	CAWDRDGLTYGYTF
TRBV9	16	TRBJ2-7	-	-	TGTGCCAGCGGCGCCAACTTACAGGGTTCCTCCTACGAGCAGTACTTC	CASGANLQGSSYEQYF
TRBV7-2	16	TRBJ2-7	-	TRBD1	TGTGCCAGCAGCTTAGATTGGGGGACAGGGAGGCACGAGCAGTACTTC	CASSLDWGTGRHEQYF
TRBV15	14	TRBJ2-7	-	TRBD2	TGTGCCACCAGCCTCGGGACTACTAACTACGAGCAGTACTTC	CATSLGTTNYEQYF
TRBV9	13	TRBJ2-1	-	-	TGTGCCAGCTCTCCCGGGACAAACAATGAGCAGTTCTTC	CASSPGTNNEQFF
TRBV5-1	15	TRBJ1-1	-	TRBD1	TGCGCCAGCAGCCCCGGGACAGGGTGGGACACTGAAGCTTTCTTT	CASSPGTGWDTEAFF
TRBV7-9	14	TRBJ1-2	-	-	TGTGCCAGCAGCATGGGGGCAGGGTCCTATGGCTACACCTTC	CASSMGAGSYGYTF
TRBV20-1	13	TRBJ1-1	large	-	TGCAGTGCTAGTTCTGGGGCGGACACTGAAGCTTTCTTT	CSASSGADTEAFF
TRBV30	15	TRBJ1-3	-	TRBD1	TGTGCCTGGAGTAGGGGACAGGGGTCTGGAAACACCATATATTTT	CAWSRGQGSGNTIYF